This T cell receptor beta chain is from a study of T cell changes during pregnancy in multiple sclerosis. With 5 bases removed from V and 8 bases from J, the gap between germline ends came to 9 bases. Germline lookup yields CDR1 MNHEY and CDR2 SVGAGI. This CDR3 is 12 amino acids long. Generated by immunoSEQ multiplex PCR, the TCRdb table keeps only in-frame clones and is missing some. This repertoire shows 90,000 or so clones, around 93% found once; its top ten account for around 1.8%. This specimen was peripheral blood, taken in the first trimester of pregnancy. The TCR sequence derives from a female donor in good health, enrolled as a control in a pregnancy study. J is TRBJ1-4 and V is TRBV6-5; D unresolved. DNA of the CDR3: TGTGCCAGCAGTACGACAAACGAAAAACTGTTTTTT. Protein sequence: CASSTTNEKLFF.